This TCR beta chain was retrieved from a study of post-analysis software for immune sequencing data. Unique molecular identifiers had been added to the TCR beta cDNA libraries. In TCRdb, the PCR reads were re-called with MiXCR into one record per CDR3 protein. Found here are 150,000 or so distinct CDR3 sequences, 30% to 45% of them singletons; the top ten hold under 30%. This clonotype was seen ten or more times. This receptor was obtained from a girl aged 5-17 years with multiple sclerosis. The material sequenced was blood, taken after autologous hematopoietic stem cell transplantation.

Here the CDR3 DNA reads TGCAGTGCTAGAGATCCGGCAGGGGGGTTGTACATTCAGTACTTC. Protein: CSARDPAGGLYIQYF. The chain employs TRBV20-1 and TRBJ2-4, with D possibly TRBD1 on 7 matching bases. V was trimmed by 0 bases and J by 8 bases, leaving 17 bases between them. The CDR3 is 15 residues long. Germline V lookup: CDR1 DFQATT, CDR2 SNEGSKA (reference sequence).